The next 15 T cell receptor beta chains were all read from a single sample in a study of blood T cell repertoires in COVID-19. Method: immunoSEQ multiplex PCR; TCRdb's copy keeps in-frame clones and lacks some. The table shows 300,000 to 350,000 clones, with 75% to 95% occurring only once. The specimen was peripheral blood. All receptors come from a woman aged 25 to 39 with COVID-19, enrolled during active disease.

The CDR3 nucleotides read TGTGCCAGCAGCCAGGATCGGGGTAGCGAAACTTTCTTT. Translating gives CASSQDRGSETFF. The chain carries TRBV5-6 and TRBJ1-1; no definite D call. Germline V CDR1 and CDR2: SGHDT, YYEEEE. There are 13 residues in the CDR3. V lost 4 bases and J lost 12, with 19 bases in between. The full variable domain, completed using reference TRBV5-6 and TRBJ1-1, is DAGVTQSPTHLIKTRGQQVTLRCSPKSGHDTVSWYQQALGQGPQFIFQYYEEEERQRGNFPDRFSGHQFPNYSSELNVNALLLGDSALYLCASSQDRGSETFFGQGTRLTVV.

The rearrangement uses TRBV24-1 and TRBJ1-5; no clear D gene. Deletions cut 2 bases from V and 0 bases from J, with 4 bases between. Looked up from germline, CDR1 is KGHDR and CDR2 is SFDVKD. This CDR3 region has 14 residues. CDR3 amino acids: CATSDSSSNQPQHF. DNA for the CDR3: TGTGCCACCAGTGATTCCAGTAGCAATCAGCCCCAGCATTTT.

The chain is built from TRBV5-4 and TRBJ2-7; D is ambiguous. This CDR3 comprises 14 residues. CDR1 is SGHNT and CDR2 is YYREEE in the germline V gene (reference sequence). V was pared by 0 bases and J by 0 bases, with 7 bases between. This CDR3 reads CASSLEARSYEQYF. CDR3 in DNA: TGTGCCAGCAGCTTGGAAGCCCGCTCCTACGAGCAGTACTTC.

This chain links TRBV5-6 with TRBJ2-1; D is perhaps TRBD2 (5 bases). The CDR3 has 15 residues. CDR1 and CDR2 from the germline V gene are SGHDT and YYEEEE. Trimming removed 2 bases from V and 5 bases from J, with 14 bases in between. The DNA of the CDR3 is TGTGCCAGCAGCTTAAACTCGGGATGGGACAATGAGCAGTTCTTC. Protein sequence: CASSLNSGWDNEQFF.

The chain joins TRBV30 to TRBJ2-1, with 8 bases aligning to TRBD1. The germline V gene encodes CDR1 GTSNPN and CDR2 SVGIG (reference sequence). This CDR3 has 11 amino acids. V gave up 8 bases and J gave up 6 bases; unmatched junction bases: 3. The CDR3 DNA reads TGTGCCCGCCAGGGGGCCAATGAGCAGTTCTTC. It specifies CARQGANEQFF.

CDR3 sequence (DNA): TGTGCCAGCAGCCCGGCCAGCGGAGGGTGGAATGAGCAGTTCTTC. It is translated as CASSPASGGWNEQFF. The chain recombines TRBV7-3 with TRBJ2-1; D possibly corresponds to TRBD2 (6 bases). Germline assignment: CDR1 SGHTA and CDR2 FQGTGA. The V gene lost 5 bases and the J gene lost 7 bases, with 18 bases spanning the gap. The CDR3 is made up of 15 amino acids.

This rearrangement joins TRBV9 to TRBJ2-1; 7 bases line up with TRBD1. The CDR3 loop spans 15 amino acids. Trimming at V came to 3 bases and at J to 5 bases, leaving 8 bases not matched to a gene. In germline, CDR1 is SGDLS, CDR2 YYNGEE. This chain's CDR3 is CASSASTGTDNEQFF. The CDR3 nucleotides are TGTGCCAGCAGCGCCTCGACGGGGACAGACAATGAGCAGTTCTTC.

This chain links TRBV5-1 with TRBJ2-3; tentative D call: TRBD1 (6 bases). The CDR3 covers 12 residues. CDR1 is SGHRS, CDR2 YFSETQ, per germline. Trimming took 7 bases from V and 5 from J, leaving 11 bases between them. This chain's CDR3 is CASYRAIDTQYF. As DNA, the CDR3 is TGCGCCAGCTACAGGGCCATAGATACGCAGTATTTT.

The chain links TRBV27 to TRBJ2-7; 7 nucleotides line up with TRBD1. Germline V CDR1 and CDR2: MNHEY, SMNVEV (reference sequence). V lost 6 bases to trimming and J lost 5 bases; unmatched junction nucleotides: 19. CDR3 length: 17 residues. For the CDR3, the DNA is TGTGCCAGCAGCCCAGGGGGTGCTGACCCCCAACTCCACGAGCAGTACTTC. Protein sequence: CASSPGGADPQLHEQYF.

The CDR3 is CASSKAQQENNYGYTF. Written as DNA, the CDR3 is TGTGCCAGCAGCAAAGCGCAACAGGAGAATAACTATGGCTACACCTTC. The chain has TRBV21-1 and TRBJ1-2; the table assigns TRBD1, which was not confirmed against the DNA. TRBV21-1 represents a pseudogene. The CDR3 length is 16 residues.

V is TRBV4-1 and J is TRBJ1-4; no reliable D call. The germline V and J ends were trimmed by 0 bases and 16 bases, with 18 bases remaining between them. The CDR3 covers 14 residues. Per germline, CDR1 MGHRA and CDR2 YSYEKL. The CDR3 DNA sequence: TGCGCCAGCAGCCAAGAGGTGGGGAGCCCACTGGGGTTTTTT. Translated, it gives CASSQEVGSPLGFF.

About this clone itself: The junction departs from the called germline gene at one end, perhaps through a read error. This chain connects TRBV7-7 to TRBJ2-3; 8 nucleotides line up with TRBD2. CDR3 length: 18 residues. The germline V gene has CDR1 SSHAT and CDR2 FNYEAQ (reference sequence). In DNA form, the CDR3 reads TGTGCTAGCAGCCCCGCGCTAGCGGGTCCCTCGGGCACAGATACGCAGTATTTT. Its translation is CASSPALAGPSGTDTQYF.

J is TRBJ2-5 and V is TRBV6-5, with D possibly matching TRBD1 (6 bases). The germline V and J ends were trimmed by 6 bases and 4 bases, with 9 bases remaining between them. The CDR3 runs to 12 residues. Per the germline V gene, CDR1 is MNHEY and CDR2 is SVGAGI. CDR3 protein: CASRNRVETQYF. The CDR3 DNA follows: TGTGCCAGCAGAAACAGGGTAGAGACCCAGTACTTC.

CDR3 DNA: TGTGCCAGCAGCCAGGCACAAGAGACCCAGTACTTC. It is translated as CASSQAQETQYF. The V call is TRBV3-1 (or the pseudogene TRBV3-2), the J call TRBJ2-5; D remains unclear. The CDR3 consists of 12 residues. V was clipped by 3 bases and J by 2 bases, with 4 bases between them. CDR1 LGHDT and CDR2 YNNKEL come from the germline V gene (reference sequence).

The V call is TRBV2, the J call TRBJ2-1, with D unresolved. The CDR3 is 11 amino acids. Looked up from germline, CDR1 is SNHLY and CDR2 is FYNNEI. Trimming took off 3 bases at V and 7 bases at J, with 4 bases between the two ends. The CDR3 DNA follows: TGTGCCAGCAGTGAGAGAAATGAGCAGTTCTTC. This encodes CASSERNEQFF.